Each of the 16 T cell receptor beta chains below was sequenced from the same sample in a study of CXCR3-negative and CXCR3-positive naive CD8 T cells. Whole-study results and caveats: Compared with CXCR3-negative naive cells, CXCR3-positive naive cells showed more hydrophobic TRB CDR3s.

The method, 5' RACE with UMI labels, was used to prepare the TRB cDNA libraries. Reprocessing the 5' RACE reads, TCRdb reports a single entry for every CDR3 protein and omits DNA. The sample totals 150,000 or so distinct CDR3 sequences. These receptors are not linked to any known antigen. Sequences were obtained from naive CXCR3+ CD8+ T cells from blood. As to subset: CD45RO-CCR7+CD27+CD95- naive CD8+ T cells expressing CXCR3 (TNR3+). The receptor set was obtained from a human donor in good health. Some clones in this sample may be carry-over from other donors' samples.

V usage is TRBV6-1 and J usage is TRBJ1-2; as DNA is missing, the TRBD1 call by TCRdb cannot be tested. There are 15 residues in the CDR3. CDR1 is MNHNS and CDR2 is SASEGT in the germline V gene. CDR3 amino acids: CASSEDGRGSHGYTF.

The chain carries TRBV12-3 or TRBV12-4 and TRBJ2-7; the TCRdb call, TRBD1, lacks DNA for checking. CDR3 length equals 15 residues. CDR3 residues: CASSLAGTGRPEQYF.

This chain uses TRBV7-9 with TRBJ1-6; no DNA is available, so the TRBD1 call from TCRdb remains unchecked. Germline assignment: CDR1 SEHNR and CDR2 FQNEAQ (reference sequence). CDR3 length equals 15 residues. The CDR3: CASSLMTGLSSPLHF. Full variable domain (rest looked up from reference TRBV7-9 and TRBJ1-6): DTGVSQNPRHKITKRGQNVTFRCDPISEHNRLYWYRQTLGQGPEFLTYFQNEAQLEKSRLLSDRFSAERPKGSFSTLEIQRTEQGDSAMYLCASSLMTGLSSPLHFGNGTRLTVT.

V and J are TRBV7-8 and TRBJ2-1; checking the TCRdb D call of TRBD2 is not possible without DNA. From germline, CDR1 is SGHVS and CDR2 FQNEAQ. The CDR3 has 17 amino acids. CDR3 amino acids: CASSETSGRASYNEQFF. The complete variable domain, with remaining parts taken from reference TRBV7-8 and TRBJ2-1, reads GAGVSQSPRYKVAKRGQDVALRCDPISGHVSLFWYQQALGQGPEFLTYFQNEAQLDKSGLPSDRFFAERPEGSVSTLKIQRTQQEDSAVYLCASSETSGRASYNEQFFGPGTRLTVL.

V and J are TRBV5-1 and TRBJ2-3; TCRdb lists TRBD2, though no DNA is available to test this call. Germline CDR1 is SGHRS and CDR2 is YFSETQ. The CDR3 is 16 residues long. The CDR3 loop is CASSKTSGGGTDTQYF.

This chain's CDR3 is CAWTPGESTEAFF. The chain carries TRBV30 and TRBJ1-1; the TCRdb call, TRBD1, lacks DNA for checking. In germline, CDR1 is GTSNPN, CDR2 SVGIG (reference sequence). The CDR3 runs to 13 residues.

This chain links TRBV6-2 or TRBV6-3 with TRBJ2-4; TCRdb designates TRBD2, a call that cannot be tested without DNA. This CDR3 has 22 amino acids. CDR1 is MNHEY and CDR2 is SVGEGT in the germline V gene. CDR3 sequence: CASSYQLGVSQLSTPRLNIQYF.

This chain joins TRBV7-9 and TRBJ2-1; TCRdb names TRBD2, which stays unverified in the absence of DNA. In germline, CDR1 is SEHNR, CDR2 FQNEAQ (reference sequence). CDR3 size: 15 residues. CDR3 in amino acids: CASSLAGGIGNEQFF.

This rearrangement joins TRBV20-1 to TRBJ2-7; TCRdb calls TRBD1, which cannot be checked without DNA. Germline values: CDR1 DFQATT, CDR2 SNEGSKA (reference sequence). This CDR3 is 13 amino acids long. CDR3: CSARDAGDYEQYF.

The chain couples TRBV29-1 to TRBJ2-2. CDR3 length equals 14 residues. Germline CDR1 reads SQVTM; CDR2 reads ANQGSEA. The CDR3 protein is CSVEVLDSTGELFF.

The rearrangement uses TRBV20-1 and TRBJ1-6. The CDR3 contains 13 residues. Germline CDR1 and CDR2: DFQATT and SNEGSKA (reference sequence). This CDR3 is CSWRIVVGSPLHF.

The chain employs TRBV15 and TRBJ2-1; as DNA is missing, the TRBD2 call by TCRdb cannot be tested. Germline V gives CDR1 LNHNV, CDR2 YYDKDF (reference sequence). CDR3 size: 14 residues. The CDR3 sequence: CATSMTGTKAEQFF.

The gene calls are TRBV7-9 and TRBJ1-2; TCRdb's D call, TRBD1, is unchecked because there is no DNA. CDR3 length: 15 residues. Germline loops: CDR1 SEHNR, CDR2 FQNEAQ (reference sequence). The CDR3 loop is CASSLSGTIRDGYTF. Complete variable domain (other parts from reference TRBV7-9 and TRBJ1-2): DTGVSQNPRHKITKRGQNVTFRCDPISEHNRLYWYRQTLGQGPEFLTYFQNEAQLEKSRLLSDRFSAERPKGSFSTLEIQRTEQGDSAMYLCASSLSGTIRDGYTFGSGTRLTVV.

The rearrangement links TRBV7-9 to TRBJ2-7; the D call of TRBD1 rests on TCRdb alone, since no DNA is present to check it. Germline-derived CDR1 and CDR2 are SEHNR and FQNEAQ (reference sequence). The CDR3 has 17 amino acids. CDR3 residues: CASSFLVRDRGLDEQYF.

The chain uses TRBV10-3 and TRBJ2-1. Germline-derived CDR1 and CDR2 are ENHRY and SYGVKD. This CDR3 spans 16 amino acids. CDR3 residues: CAISPTMLGIGDEQFF.

The chain has TRBV28 and TRBJ2-3. The CDR3 is 13 amino acids. Germline loops: CDR1 MDHEN, CDR2 SYDVKM. Here the CDR3 reads CASSFSGFDTQYF. Supplemented by reference TRBV28 and TRBJ2-3, the full variable domain reads DVKVTQSSRYLVKRTGEKVFLECVQDMDHENMFWYRQDPGLGLRLIYFSYDVKMKEKGDIPEGYSVSREKKERFSLILESASTNQTSMYLCASSFSGFDTQYFGPGTRLTVL.